The 30 T cell receptor beta chains below all came from one sample that was sequenced in a study of T-cell reconstitution after alpha-beta-depleted transplantation in children. Preparing the TCRbeta library involved the use of unique molecular identifiers. TCRdb redid the calling of the PCR reads with MiXCR, one entry per CDR3 protein. The data hold approximately 520,000 distinct CDR3 sequences, with 30% to 35% observed a single time. This material consisted of PBMCs from the stem cell graft donor, taken from the stem cell graft. All receptors come from a human donor who donated a stem cell graft to a child with aplastic anemia.

There are a few counts of this clonotype. The chain joins TRBV20-1 to TRBJ1-3; 9 nucleotides agree with TRBD1. Germline V CDR1 and CDR2: DFQATT, SNEGSKA (reference sequence). Trimming took 5 bases from V and 2 from J; bases not matched to a gene: 4. This CDR3 is 14 amino acids long. The CDR3 nucleotides read TGCAGTGCTCGGACAGGGGTGGCTGGAAACACCATATATTTT. Translating gives CSARTGVAGNTIYF.

J is TRBJ2-1 and V is TRBV13; D is perhaps TRBD2 (6 bases). Trimming took 5 bases from V and 0 from J, leaving 14 bases between them. CDR1 is PRHDT and CDR2 is FYEKMQ in the germline V gene (reference sequence). The CDR3 sequence is 16 residues long. Here the CDR3 reads CASSPRGMISYNEQFF. CDR3 DNA: TGTGCCAGCAGCCCCCGGGGGATGATCTCCTACAATGAGCAGTTCTTC. The full variable domain, its missing parts supplied by reference TRBV13 and TRBJ2-1, is AAGVIQSPRHLIKEKRETATLKCYPIPRHDTVYWYQQGPGQDPQFLISFYEKMQSDKGSIPDRFSAQQFSDYHSELNMSSLELGDSALYFCASSPRGMISYNEQFFGPGTRLTVL.

This chain links TRBV7-2 with TRBJ2-2; TRBD1 might be the D (6 bases). Deletions cut 6 bases from V and 0 bases from J, with 14 bases between. The CDR3 loop spans 16 amino acids. CDR1 and CDR2 (germline): SGHTA, FQGNSA. The CDR3 coding sequence is TGTGCCAGCAGACATTTAGGGGGTCCGAACACCGGGGAGCTGTTTTTT. Translated: CASRHLGGPNTGELFF.

Notes on this clonotype: A junction boundary mismatches the germline segment, possibly from a read error. The V gene is TRBV28, the J gene TRBJ2-1; D is perhaps TRBD1 or TRBD2 (5 bases each). There are 11 residues in the CDR3. The germline gives CDR1 MDHEN, CDR2 SYDVKM. The CDR3 reads CASSPGTLYLF. In DNA form, the CDR3 reads TGTGCCAGCAGCCCCGGGACCCTGTACCTCTTC.

This clonotype was recorded a few times. The chain joins TRBV5-6 to TRBJ2-4; 7 bases line up with TRBD1. After removal of 0 bases from V and 8 bases from J, the junction contained 8 bases not matched to a gene. The CDR3 has 15 amino acids. CDR1 is SGHDT, CDR2 YYEEEE, per germline. The CDR3 bases are TGTGCCAGCAGCTTGGCAACAGGGGCAGGGGACATTCAGTACTTC. It translates to CASSLATGAGDIQYF.

The genes are TRBV7-9 and TRBJ2-1, with D possibly matching TRBD1 (6 bases). The germline gives CDR1 SEHNR, CDR2 FQNEAQ (reference sequence). This CDR3 contains 14 residues. Between the trimmed V and J ends, which lost 2 bases and 4 bases, there was a span of 9 bases. CDR3 bases: TGTGCCAGCAGCTTAAGGGGGAAGTACAATGAGCAGTTCTTC. It codes for CASSLRGKYNEQFF.

The chain couples TRBV5-5 to TRBJ1-1; the D gene is possibly TRBD1 (6 bases). CDR1 is SGHKS and CDR2 is YYEKEE in the germline V gene (reference sequence). The V gene lost 4 bases and the J gene lost 4 bases, with 17 bases spanning the gap. The CDR3 loop spans 15 amino acids. For the CDR3, the DNA is TGTGCCAGCAGCGCAAGAGGGGGGCGGGTCACTGAAGCTTTCTTT. Its protein product is CASSARGGRVTEAFF.

The rearrangement uses TRBV12-3 or TRBV12-4 and TRBJ2-2; D ambiguous. V was cut by 2 bases and J by 4 bases, with 11 bases left in between. CDR3 length: 15 residues. CDR3 sequence reads: CASSLRSRTTGELFF. For the CDR3, the DNA is TGTGCCAGCAGTTTACGTTCCAGAACCACCGGGGAGCTGTTTTTT.

This chain joins TRBV27 and TRBJ1-2; TRBD1 aligns across 10 bases. The CDR3 has 13 residues. V was pared by 8 bases and J by 6 bases, with 6 bases of the junction left unmatched. Germline-derived CDR1 and CDR2 are MNHEY and SMNVEV (reference sequence). In DNA form, the CDR3 reads TGTGCCAGCGGCGCCGACAGGGGGCATGGCTACACCTTC. Its protein is CASGADRGHGYTF.

V usage is TRBV30 and J usage is TRBJ1-3; D gene unclear. Germline V CDR1 and CDR2: GTSNPN, SVGIG (reference sequence). Trimming took 3 bases from V and 0 from J, leaving 18 bases between them. This CDR3 comprises 17 residues. In DNA, the CDR3 is TGTGCCTGGAGCGAACTTAGGACTTCCAGCTCTGGAAACACCATATATTTT. Its protein product is CAWSELRTSSSGNTIYF.

The chain combines TRBV11-2 with TRBJ2-1; possibly TRBD2 for D (6 bases). In germline, CDR1 is SGHAT, CDR2 FQNNGV. Trimming removed 5 bases at V and 5 bases at J, with 19 bases between. The CDR3 totals 16 residues. The CDR3 DNA reads as TGTGCCAGCAGCCACACGGCGGTTAGCGGTAACAATGAGCAGTTCTTC. Its translation: CASSHTAVSGNNEQFF.

The rearrangement uses TRBV20-1 and TRBJ2-5, with D possibly TRBD2 on 6 matching bases. Germline V gene data show CDR1 as DFQATT and CDR2 as SNEGSKA (reference sequence). Trimming pared 3 bases from V and 5 bases from J, leaving 10 bases between. This CDR3 has 12 residues. CDR3 loop: CSASGSVETQYF. CDR3 coding DNA: TGCAGTGCTAGCGGGAGCGTGGAGACCCAGTACTTC.

This clonotype has only a few counts. The V call is TRBV20-1, the J call TRBJ2-1; 9 bases map to TRBD1. In germline, CDR1 is DFQATT, CDR2 SNEGSKA (reference sequence). The CDR3 contains 14 residues. The V gene end was trimmed by 5 bases and the J gene end by 7 bases; junction bases not matched to a gene: 9. The CDR3 loop reads CSAGEDRGLNEQFF. CDR3 DNA: TGCAGTGCTGGGGAGGACAGGGGCTTAAATGAGCAGTTCTTC.

The chain carries TRBV20-1 and TRBJ1-3; 8 bases line up with TRBD1. The CDR3 is made up of 14 amino acids. Unmatched junction bases numbered 6, after V lost 4 bases and J lost 4 bases. Germline lookup yields CDR1 DFQATT and CDR2 SNEGSKA (reference sequence). This CDR3 reads CSAKEQGVGNTIYF. CDR3 nucleotides: TGCAGTGCTAAGGAACAGGGGGTCGGAAACACCATATATTTT.

This chain links TRBV7-8 with TRBJ1-3, with no clear D. V was shortened by 1 base and J by 0 bases, with 10 bases between the two germline ends. CDR1 SGHVS and CDR2 FQNEAQ come from the germline V gene. The CDR3 covers 16 residues. The CDR3 DNA reads as TGTGCCAGCAGCTTAGGGGTCTCAGACTCTGGAAACACCATATATTTT. As protein: CASSLGVSDSGNTIYF. The full variable domain, with the rest looked up from reference TRBV7-8 and TRBJ1-3, is GAGVSQSPRYKVAKRGQDVALRCDPISGHVSLFWYQQALGQGPEFLTYFQNEAQLDKSGLPSDRFFAERPEGSVSTLKIQRTQQEDSAVYLCASSLGVSDSGNTIYFGEGSWLTVV.

This clonotype was seen a few times. The chain recombines TRBV6-2 or TRBV6-3 with TRBJ1-1; D uncertain. Germline V gives CDR1 MNHEY, CDR2 SVGEGT. The ends were cut back, 8 bases at V and 7 bases at J, with 14 bases in the middle. This CDR3 contains 12 residues. The CDR3 nucleotides read TGTGCCAGCTGGACGCTGCCTTTTGAAGCTTTCTTT. Translated: CASWTLPFEAFF.

CDR3 amino acids: CASSWAGTGETQYF. CDR3 in DNA: TGCGCCAGCAGCTGGGCCGGGACAGGGGAGACCCAGTACTTC. The chain recombines TRBV5-1 with TRBJ2-5, with 9 bases aligning to TRBD1. Germline loops: CDR1 SGHRS, CDR2 YFSETQ. There are 14 residues in the CDR3. The ends lost 3 bases at V and 5 bases at J; junction bases unmatched: 5.

The genes are TRBV6-2 or TRBV6-3 and TRBJ1-1; D gene ambiguous. This CDR3 is 15 amino acids long. With 5 bases removed from V and 0 bases from J, the gap between germline ends came to 13 bases. CDR1 MNHEY and CDR2 SVGEGT come from the germline V gene. CDR3 residues: CASSHYTLMNTEAFF. The CDR3 nucleotides are TGTGCCAGCAGTCACTATACCTTAATGAACACTGAAGCTTTCTTT.

The chain couples TRBV30 to TRBJ2-1, with D possibly matching TRBD2 (6 bases). Trimming left V 0 bases short and J 2 bases short, with 11 bases between. Germline assignment: CDR1 GTSNPN and CDR2 SVGIG (reference sequence). The CDR3 loop spans 15 amino acids. CDR3 sequence reads: CAWSVRGTAYNEQFF. CDR3 in DNA: TGTGCCTGGAGTGTTCGGGGGACCGCCTACAATGAGCAGTTCTTC.

Worth noting for this clonotype: An end of the junction differs from the germline gene, which may be a read error. The chain employs TRBV20-1 and TRBJ1-3, with 7 bases fitting TRBD1. Looked up from germline, CDR1 is DFQATT and CDR2 is SNEGSKA (reference sequence). The CDR3 contains 12 residues. Here the CDR3 reads CGTAKPGNTIYF. CDR3 sequence (DNA): TGTGGGACAGCCAAGCCTGGAAACACCATATATTTT.

This clonotype was detected a few times. The V call is TRBV27, the J call TRBJ2-3, with 8 bases that match TRBD2. The CDR3 has 20 residues. Germline CDR1 is MNHEY and CDR2 is SMNVEV (reference sequence). After removal of 8 bases from V and 6 bases from J, the junction contained 28 bases not matched to a gene. CDR3 bases: TGTGCCAGCCTCCCCGGACCCGACTACTCGACTGCGGGAGGTGTGGATACGCAGTATTTT. Translated: CASLPGPDYSTAGGVDTQYF.

This rearrangement joins TRBV7-2 to TRBJ1-5; D is uncertain. The length of the CDR3 is 13 residues. The ends were cut back, 6 bases at V and 4 bases at J, with 10 bases in the middle. CDR1 and CDR2 from the germline V gene are SGHTA and FQGNSA. DNA for the CDR3: TGTGCCAGCAGATACGACGCTAATCAGCCCCAGCATTTT. Protein product: CASRYDANQPQHF.

V and J are TRBV12-3 or TRBV12-4 and TRBJ2-1; 10 bases line up with TRBD2. The CDR3 runs to 17 residues. V lost 3 bases to trimming and J lost 1 base; unmatched junction nucleotides: 6. The CDR3 sequence: CASSLLLAGLSYNEQFF. The CDR3 nucleotides read TGTGCCAGCAGTTTGCTACTAGCGGGGCTTTCCTACAATGAGCAGTTCTTC.

This clonotype was found a few times. The chain carries TRBV20-1 and TRBJ2-1, with TRBD2 identical over 7 bases. Unmatched junction bases numbered 4, after V lost 1 base and J lost 7 bases. This CDR3 contains 13 residues. Germline V gene data show CDR1 as DFQATT and CDR2 as SNEGSKA (reference sequence). The DNA for the CDR3 is TGCAGTGCTAGAGCCCGCGGGGGTAATGAGCAGTTCTTC. Translated: CSARARGGNEQFF.

This chain links TRBV12-3 or TRBV12-4 with TRBJ2-2; TRBD2 matches at 8 bases. This CDR3 has 17 residues. With 4 bases clipped from V and 4 bases from J, the junction kept 11 bases outside the gene matches. DNA for the CDR3: TGTGCCAGCAGTTCATCCCCGGCGGGAGGACTCACCGGGGAGCTGTTTTTT. Its protein is CASSSSPAGGLTGELFF.

This clonotype has a handful of counts. This sequence joins TRBV29-1 and TRBJ1-5; D possibly corresponds to TRBD1 (5 bases). The CDR3 sequence is 13 residues long. Germline CDR1 reads SQVTM; CDR2 reads ANQGSEA. V lost 6 bases to trimming and J lost 2 bases, with 11 bases between them. Here the CDR3 reads CSVSGSGNQPQHF. DNA of the CDR3: TGCAGCGTGTCAGGGTCGGGCAATCAGCCCCAGCATTTT.

There are a few counts of this clonotype. The chain uses TRBV9 and TRBJ2-1; no definite D call. Per the germline V gene, CDR1 is SGDLS and CDR2 is YYNGEE. The length of the CDR3 is 13 residues. V gave up 0 bases and J gave up 4 bases, with 5 bases separating them. The CDR3 loop is CASSVAVYNEQFF. DNA of the CDR3: TGTGCCAGCAGCGTAGCCGTATACAATGAGCAGTTCTTC.

This clonotype was seen a few times. This sequence joins TRBV12-3 or TRBV12-4 and TRBJ1-5; D unclear. V gave up 3 bases and J gave up 1 base, with 16 bases separating them. This CDR3 has 17 amino acids. The CDR3 is CASSFRNSIRSNQPQHF. CDR3 nucleotide sequence: TGTGCCAGCAGTTTTAGGAACAGCATAAGGAGCAATCAGCCCCAGCATTTT.

This clonotype has a handful of counts. The rearrangement joins TRBV12-5 to TRBJ2-5; no definite D call. This CDR3 has 10 residues. Trimming shortened V by 3 bases and J by 7 bases, and 3 bases separated the two germline ends. Germline V gene lookup returns CDR1 LGHNT and CDR2 FRNRAP. The CDR3 spells CASGLGTQYF. DNA of the CDR3: TGTGCTAGTGGTTTAGGGACCCAGTACTTC.

This clonotype came up a few times. This chain links TRBV18 with TRBJ2-7; 10 bases agree with TRBD1. The junction had 15 bases not matched to a gene; V was cut back by 6 bases and J by 7 bases. Germline V gives CDR1 KGHSH, CDR2 LQKENI. CDR3 length: 16 residues. The CDR3 spells CASSHTLPGQGSEQYV. The CDR3 DNA reads TGTGCCAGCTCGCATACACTCCCGGGACAGGGGTCTGAGCAGTACGTC.